The rows below give T cell receptor beta chains drawn from one sample of a study of T cell changes during pregnancy in multiple sclerosis. TCRdb's table, derived via immunoSEQ multiplex PCR, lists solely in-frame clones and lacks some. The sample consists of tens of thousands of clones, 92% of them appearing once. Sequencing was performed on peripheral blood, taken in the second trimester of pregnancy. These receptors originate from a female donor with multiple sclerosis, enrolled in a pregnancy study. The CDR3 runs from the conserved cysteine through the conserved F or W. D genes are given only for firm matches. The listing skips clone size in some rows; elsewhere it reads once, few, many or a size class.

cdr3_nt cdr3_aa clone_size d_call j_call v_call
TGTGCCAGCAGCGTTGGTGGGGGGTTTAACACTGAAGCTTTCTTT CASSVGGGFNTEAFF NA NA TRBJ1-1 TRBV9
TGCGCCAGCAGCCTCGGACTAGCGGGGGGAACAGATACGCAGTATTTT CASSLGLAGGTDTQYF NA TRBD2 TRBJ2-3 TRBV4-3
TGTGCCAGCAGCTTTGGGCAGGGGGCGGGCAAGCAGTACTTC CASSFGQGAGKQYF NA TRBD1 TRBJ2-7 TRBV7-9
TGCGCCAGCAGCTTGGGAAATCGGGACACCGGGGAGCTGTTTTTT CASSLGNRDTGELFF NA NA TRBJ2-2 TRBV5-1
TGTGCCATCAGTGAGGACAGTGGAACCTACGAGCAGTACTTC CAISEDSGTYEQYF NA NA TRBJ2-7 TRBV10-3
TGTGCCAGCAGCTTAGATGCAGGGTTCTCGGATACGCAGTATTTT CASSLDAGFSDTQYF NA NA TRBJ2-3 TRBV7-9
TGTGCCAGCAGGCCTCAGACAGCGAACAATGAGCAGTTCTTC CASRPQTANNEQFF NA NA TRBJ2-1 TRBV2
TGTGCCAGCAGCGTAGACCCGACGGGACTAATCACAGATACGCAGTATTTT CASSVDPTGLITDTQYF NA TRBD2 TRBJ2-3 TRBV9
TGTGCCAGCAGTGAGCAGACTGGGGCCAACGTCCTGACTTTC CASSEQTGANVLTF NA NA TRBJ2-6 TRBV6-4
TGCGCCAGCAGTCAATCCATGAATGGGAGACAGGGGGAAGCTTTCTTT CASSQSMNGRQGEAFF once TRBD1 TRBJ1-1 TRBV23-1
TGTGCCAGCAGCTTAGTAATGGAAAAACTGTTTTTT CASSLVMEKLFF NA NA TRBJ1-4 TRBV7-2
TGTGCCAGCAGCCAAGGACTGACCAGCTCCTACAATGAGCAGTTCTTC CASSQGLTSSYNEQFF once NA TRBJ2-1 TRBV4-2
TGTGCCAGCAGTTTACTATTTCGACAGAACTCTGGGGCCAACGTCCTGACTTTC CASSLLFRQNSGANVLTF NA NA TRBJ2-6 TRBV27
TGTGCCTGGACAGGACAGCAAGAGACCCAGTACTTC CAWTGQQETQYF NA NA TRBJ2-5 TRBV30
TGTGCCAGCAGCACCCTAGCGGGAGTGCGCATAGATACGCAGTATTTT CASSTLAGVRIDTQYF NA TRBD2 TRBJ2-3 TRBV7-8